This T cell receptor beta chain stems from a study of identical twins. This clonotype came up many times. V dropped 0 bases and J dropped 6 bases, with 9 bases sitting between them. Germline CDR1 reads LGHNA; CDR2 reads YSLEER. This CDR3 has 13 residues. MiXCR, run by TCRdb on the 5' RACE reads, gives a single entry per CDR3 protein. The table has 690,000 or so distinct CDR3 sequences, approximately 9% seen once. This sample also belongs to another study, concerning yellow fever vaccine responses in identical twins.

The chain recombines TRBV4-3 with TRBJ2-7; no reliable D call. Sequences were obtained from PBMCs. The origin of this receptor is a woman younger than 30 in good health. The DNA of the CDR3 is TGCGCCAGCAGCCAAGACTCATGGGGCGAGCAGTACTTC. As protein: CASSQDSWGEQYF.